This T cell receptor beta chain was obtained from a study of PD-L1 blockade in urothelial cancer. Time point defined: pretreatment peripheral blood. Study conclusions and caveats: Below-median blood TCR clonality before treatment forecast better survival.

Produced via immunoSEQ multiplex PCR; TCRdb's table is partial and in-frame only. The sample has about 95,000 clones, 87% seen once; the top ten hold roughly 2%. This clone turned up a few times. Its antigen remains unknown. The V end lost 3 bases, the J end lost 8 bases, and 15 bases lay between the germline ends. This CDR3 region has 14 residues. CDR1 and CDR2 (germline): SGDLS, YYNGEE. The sequence was collected from a man between 60 and 70 years old with urothelial cancer. Sequencing was performed on PBMCs, taken around atezolizumab (anti-PD-L1) treatment. V usage is TRBV9 and J usage is TRBJ2-1; perhaps TRBD1 as D (5 bases). The CDR3 reads CASSAGPIPHEQFF. CDR3 sequence (DNA): TGTGCCAGCAGCGCAGGGCCTATTCCCCATGAGCAGTTCTTC.